A few counts support the clone carrying this TCR beta chain. Its antigen is unknown. The same CDR3 also results from other DNA sequences found in this sample. Investigators reverse transcribed all isolated RNA, so they sequenced expressed TCRB transcripts. The repertoire was sequenced with immunoSEQ multiplex PCR; TCRdb's copy has only in-frame clones and lacks some. The table lists around 500,000 clones, roughly 31% of them singletons. Germline CDR1 DFQATT, CDR2 SNEGSKA (reference sequence). The CDR3 consists of 10 residues. The V and J ends lost 6 bases and 1 base respectively, with 3 bases between them. The entry originates in a study of beta chain features in type 1 diabetes. Study findings and constraints: The naive, central memory and Treg TCRB repertoires of patients appeared to be more similar to one another than those of healthy donors. When VDJ junctions were examined, type 1 diabetes patients showed fewer insertions and more deletions.

The receptor's source is a man aged 18-30 years in good health. The specimen sequenced was naive CD4+ T cells from blood. V and J are TRBV20-1 and TRBJ1-1; D not certain. This CDR3 reads CSAKNTEAFF. CDR3 nucleotides: TGCAGTGCCAAGAACACTGAAGCTTTCTTT.